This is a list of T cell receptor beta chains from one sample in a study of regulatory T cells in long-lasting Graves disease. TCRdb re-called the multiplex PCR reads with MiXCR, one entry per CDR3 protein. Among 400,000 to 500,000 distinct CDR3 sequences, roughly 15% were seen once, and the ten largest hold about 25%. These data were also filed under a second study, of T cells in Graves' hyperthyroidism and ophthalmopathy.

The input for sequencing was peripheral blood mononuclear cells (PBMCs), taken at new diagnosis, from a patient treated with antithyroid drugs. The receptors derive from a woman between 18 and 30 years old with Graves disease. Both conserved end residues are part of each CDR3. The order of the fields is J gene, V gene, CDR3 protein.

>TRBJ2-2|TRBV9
CASSGSRDSPTGELFF
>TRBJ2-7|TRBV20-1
CSVSRTRGNYEQYF
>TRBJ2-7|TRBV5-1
CASGPAGSYEQYF
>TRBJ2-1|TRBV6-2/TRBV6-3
CASSYSRAGAYNEQFF
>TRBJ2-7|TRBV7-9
CASSLEGSYSEQYF
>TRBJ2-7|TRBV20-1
CSARDSRLAGGEQYF
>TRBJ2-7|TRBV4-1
CASSRAGTEPYEQYF
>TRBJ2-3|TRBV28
CASSTLLYTQYF
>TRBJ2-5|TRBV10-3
CAISEGRYQETQYF
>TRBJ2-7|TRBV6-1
CASNGRETSYEQYF
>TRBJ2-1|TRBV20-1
CSAMARVYNEQFF
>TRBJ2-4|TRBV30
CAWSYYGGVGAKNIQHF
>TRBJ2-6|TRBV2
CASQRNPGANVLTF
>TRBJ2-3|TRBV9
CASSVESTDTQYF
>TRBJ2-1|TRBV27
CASTLGGTYNEQFF
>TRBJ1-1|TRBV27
CASSKSRGGDTEAFF
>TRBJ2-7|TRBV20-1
CSAAGLAATYEQYF
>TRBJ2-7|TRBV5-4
CASSLAGSPYEQYF
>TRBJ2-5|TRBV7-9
CASSRDSGAETQYF
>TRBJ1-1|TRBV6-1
CASSGQGRGNTEAFF